The 22 T cell receptor beta chains below were found in one sample sequenced in a study of T cells in Graves' hyperthyroidism and ophthalmopathy. Template material for amplifying TCR beta CDR3 regions consisted of RNA transcripts. The primer set for the first-round RT-PCR of the TCR CDR3 was HTBI. TCRdb reprocessed the multiplex PCR reads via MiXCR and lists one record per CDR3 protein. The profile shows around 610,000 distinct CDR3 sequences, over 12% of them singletons. Material: blood. The source of these receptors is a woman between 35 and 50 years old with Graves' ophthalmopathy.

As regards this clonotype: Mismatch with germline at one junction end may stem from a read error. This chain joins TRBV12-3 or TRBV12-4 and TRBJ2-7; 8 nucleotides match TRBD1. The CDR3 is made up of 12 amino acids. CDR3 in DNA: TGTGCCGGCAGTGGACAGGGATACGAGCAGTACTTC. Amino acids: CAGSGQGYEQYF.

J is TRBJ2-5 and V is TRBV7-6; tentatively, D is TRBD1 or TRBD2 (6 bases each). The V and J ends lost 1 base and 3 bases respectively, with 18 bases between them. This CDR3 contains 17 residues. In germline, CDR1 is SGHVS, CDR2 FNYEAQ. The DNA of the CDR3 is TGTGCCAGCAGCTTAGATCTTCGGAGGAGGGACAAAGAGACCCAGTACTTC. The encoded protein is CASSLDLRRRDKETQYF.

The CDR3 region has the DNA TGTGCCAGCAGTTCTGAGAGCCCGAACACTGAAGCTTTCTTT. As protein: CASSSESPNTEAFF. The chain couples TRBV12-3 or TRBV12-4 to TRBJ1-1; D gene ambiguous. The CDR3 loop spans 14 amino acids. Trimming stripped 4 bases from V and 1 base from J, with 10 bases between.

This clonotype was counted at least ten times. J is TRBJ1-1 and V is TRBV20-1; D is uncertain. Trimming stripped 6 bases from V and 2 bases from J, with 10 bases between. There are 12 residues in the CDR3. Per germline, CDR1 DFQATT and CDR2 SNEGSKA (reference sequence). The DNA of the CDR3 is TGCAGTGCGGTTAGTGGAAACACTGAAGCTTTCTTT. Its protein product is CSAVSGNTEAFF.

This chain connects TRBV9 to TRBJ2-5; tentative D call: TRBD2 (6 bases). The CDR3 length is 15 residues. V lost 4 bases and J lost 5, with 18 bases in between. Germline loops: CDR1 SGDLS, CDR2 YYNGEE. The CDR3 region is CASSSRRREGETQYF. In DNA, the CDR3 is TGTGCCAGCAGCTCACGGCGGAGGGAAGGCGAGACCCAGTACTTC.

J is TRBJ1-1 and V is TRBV5-4; D remains ambiguous. V was trimmed by 7 bases and J by 4 bases, leaving 11 bases between them. CDR3 size: 12 residues. Germline V gene sequence: CDR1 SGHNT, CDR2 YYREEE (reference sequence). DNA of the CDR3: TGTGCCAGCCGGAGTTTTGGCACTGAAGCTTTCTTT. Translating it yields CASRSFGTEAFF.

This clonotype has more than one count but fewer than ten. The rearrangement uses TRBV2 and TRBJ2-5, with 7 bases that match TRBD2. Germline CDR1 SNHLY, CDR2 FYNNEI. Unmatched junction bases numbered 11, after V lost 8 bases and J lost 5 bases. CDR3 length: 14 amino acids. In DNA form, the CDR3 reads TGTGCCAGCGGGGGGAGGGTGACAGTGGAGACCCAGTACTTC. It codes for CASGGRVTVETQYF.

This clonotype was recorded many times. V and J are TRBV29-1 and TRBJ1-2, with TRBD1 as a possible D gene (5 bases). This CDR3 region has 14 residues. Per the germline V gene, CDR1 is SQVTM and CDR2 is ANQGSEA. Trimming removed 4 bases from V and 8 bases from J, with 20 bases in between. The CDR3 sequence: CSVVGHTEPPGYTF. In nucleotides, the CDR3 is TGCAGCGTTGTCGGACACACGGAACCCCCCGGCTACACCTTC.

This clonotype was recorded many times. In nucleotides, the CDR3 is TGTGCCAGCGGAAGAGCCAATCAGCCCCAGCATTTT. Translated, it gives CASGRANQPQHF. The chain couples TRBV7-9 to TRBJ1-5; D is unresolved. The CDR3 contains 12 residues. V lost 8 bases and J lost 3, with 8 bases in between. Germline V lookup: CDR1 SEHNR, CDR2 FQNEAQ (reference sequence).

This clonotype has only one observation. CDR3 region: CSARDGTGNSPLHF. The DNA for the CDR3 is TGCAGTGCTAGAGATGGGACAGGGAATTCACCCCTCCACTTT. The chain employs TRBV20-1 and TRBJ1-6, with TRBD1 matching 9 bases. V shed 0 bases and J 7 bases; nucleotides not matched to a gene: 1. In germline, CDR1 is DFQATT, CDR2 SNEGSKA (reference sequence). This CDR3 is 14 amino acids long.

The chain recombines TRBV12-3 or TRBV12-4 with TRBJ2-7; the match to TRBD2 covers 12 bases. Trimming took 5 bases from V and 3 from J; bases not matched to a gene: 5. CDR3 length: 15 amino acids. CDR3 region: CASSATSGSFYEQYF. CDR3 DNA: TGTGCCAGCAGTGCGACTAGCGGGAGTTTCTACGAGCAGTACTTC.

This clonotype was detected ten times or more. This sequence joins TRBV15 and TRBJ2-2; no definite D call. CDR1 is LNHNV and CDR2 is YYDKDF in the germline V gene (reference sequence). Trimming removed 0 bases from V and 3 bases from J, with 2 bases in between. The CDR3 extends over 13 amino acids. The CDR3 loop is CATSRDHTGELFF. CDR3 bases: TGTGCCACCAGCAGAGACCACACCGGGGAGCTGTTTTTT.

This clonotype occurred many times. This chain connects TRBV7-2 to TRBJ2-7; 8 bases agree with TRBD2. From germline, CDR1 is SGHTA and CDR2 FQGNSA. J was trimmed by 0 bases and V by 5 bases; bases with no gene match: 6. This CDR3 is 15 amino acids long. CDR3 residues: CASSLSGMSSYEQYF. The CDR3 DNA is TGTGCCAGCAGCCTTAGCGGGATGAGCTCCTACGAGCAGTACTTC.

The chain has TRBV11-1 and TRBJ2-2; TRBD1 might be the D (5 bases). Germline loops: CDR1 SGHAT, CDR2 FQDESV (reference sequence). V dropped 5 bases and J dropped 7 bases, with 23 bases sitting between them. The CDR3 length is 17 residues. The DNA for the CDR3 is TGTGCCAGCAGCGGGGCTAGGAGTGGTGTACCCATCGGGGAGCTGTTTTTT. It specifies CASSGARSGVPIGELFF.

The rearrangement links TRBV11-2 to TRBJ2-7; D is ambiguous. Germline assignment: CDR1 SGHAT and CDR2 FQNNGV. This CDR3 region has 14 residues. V lost 5 bases and J 2 bases, leaving 13 bases between the germline ends. CDR3 in amino acids: CASSPQTRTYEQYF. CDR3 DNA: TGTGCCAGCAGCCCACAGACACGGACCTACGAGCAGTACTTC.

The V gene is TRBV11-2, the J gene TRBJ2-7; the D gene is possibly TRBD2 (5 bases). Germline V gene sequence: CDR1 SGHAT, CDR2 FQNNGV. V was cut by 1 base and J by 6 bases, with 10 bases left in between. The CDR3 contains 13 residues. The CDR3 nucleotides are TGTGCCAGCAGCTTAGGGACTGCCCTCGAGCAGTACTTC. Amino acid sequence: CASSLGTALEQYF.

This clonotype was recorded many times. V is TRBV12-3 or TRBV12-4 and J is TRBJ1-1; D might be TRBD1 (6 bases). V dropped 4 bases and J dropped 2 bases, with 14 bases sitting between them. The CDR3 has 15 amino acids. This CDR3 reads CASSSSRTANTEAFF. CDR3 sequence (DNA): TGTGCCAGCAGTTCGTCCCGGACAGCTAACACTGAAGCTTTCTTT.

This clonotype was counted ten times or more. The chain combines TRBV7-9 with TRBJ2-5; D gene unclear. This CDR3 is 13 amino acids long. V was cut by 3 bases and J by 6 bases, with 11 bases left in between. Germline V lookup: CDR1 SEHNR, CDR2 FQNEAQ (reference sequence). This CDR3 is CASSFDKGQTQYF. DNA for the CDR3: TGTGCCAGCAGCTTTGACAAAGGCCAGACCCAGTACTTC.

This clonotype was seen at least ten times. The rearrangement links TRBV11-3 to TRBJ2-1; TRBD1 might be the D (5 bases). Per the germline V gene, CDR1 is SGHNT and CDR2 is YENEEA. V was pared by 6 bases and J by 0 bases, with 12 bases between. This CDR3 is 15 amino acids long. The CDR3 loop reads CASSQQVRSYNEQFF. CDR3 DNA sequence: TGTGCCAGCAGTCAACAGGTCCGCTCCTACAATGAGCAGTTCTTC.

This clonotype was detected ten times or more. This chain connects TRBV6-2 or TRBV6-3 to TRBJ2-7; 11 bases are shared with TRBD2. Losses at the gene ends were 6 bases for V and 1 base for J; bases not matched to a gene: 2. The CDR3 totals 14 residues. In germline, CDR1 is MNHEY, CDR2 SVGEGT. The CDR3 DNA follows: TGTGCCAGCAGGGGACTAGCGGAATCCTACGAGCAGTACTTC. Protein product: CASRGLAESYEQYF.

The table lists this clonotype with a few counts. This chain uses TRBV18 with TRBJ1-2; a possible D gene is TRBD1 (6 bases). This CDR3 contains 15 residues. CDR1 and CDR2 (germline): KGHSH, LQKENI. The V gene lost 2 bases and the J gene lost 3 bases, with 13 bases spanning the gap. The CDR3, as DNA: TGTGCCAGCTCACCAGGGACACCGGACCACTATGGCTACACCTTC. Translation gives CASSPGTPDHYGYTF.

The sample holds a few counts of this clonotype. The CDR3 loop is CASSLAHSQETQYF. The CDR3 region has the DNA TGCGCCAGCAGCTTGGCCCACAGCCAAGAGACCCAGTACTTC. The J gene is TRBJ2-5, the V gene TRBV5-1; D gene uncertain. The CDR3 contains 14 residues. V was clipped by 0 bases and J by 1 base, with 7 bases between them. The germline V gene encodes CDR1 SGHRS and CDR2 YFSETQ.